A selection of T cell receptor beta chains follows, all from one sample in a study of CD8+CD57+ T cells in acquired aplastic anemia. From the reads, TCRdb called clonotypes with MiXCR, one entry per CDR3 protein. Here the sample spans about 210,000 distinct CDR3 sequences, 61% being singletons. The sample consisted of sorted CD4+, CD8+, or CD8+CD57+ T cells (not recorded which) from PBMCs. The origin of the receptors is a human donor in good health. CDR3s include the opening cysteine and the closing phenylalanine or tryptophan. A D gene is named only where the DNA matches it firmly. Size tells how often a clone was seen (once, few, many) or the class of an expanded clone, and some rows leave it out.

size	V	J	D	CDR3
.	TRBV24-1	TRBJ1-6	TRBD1	CATSDLLQGENSPLHF
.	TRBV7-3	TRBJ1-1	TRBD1	CASSSRTGANTEAFF
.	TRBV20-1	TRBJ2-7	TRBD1	CSAPGGGGQGGEQYF
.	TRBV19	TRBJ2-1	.	CASSIGGAGYNEQFF
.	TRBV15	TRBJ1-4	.	CATGGGVLLGEKLFF
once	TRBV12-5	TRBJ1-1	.	CASGLGDTEAFF
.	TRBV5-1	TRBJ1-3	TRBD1	CASSTGTASGNTIYF
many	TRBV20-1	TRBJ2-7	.	CSACPNEGDPYEQYF
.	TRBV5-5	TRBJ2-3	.	CASSFASTDTQYF
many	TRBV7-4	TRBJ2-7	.	CASRLSGTSLCEQYF
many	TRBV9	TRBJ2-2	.	CASSVALGLGSGELFF
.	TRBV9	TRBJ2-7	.	CASSYSVGAVKPYEQYF
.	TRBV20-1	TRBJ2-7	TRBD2	CSASGRVQGYEQYF
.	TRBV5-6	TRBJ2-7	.	CASSLSIHEQYF
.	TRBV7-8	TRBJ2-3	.	CASSSELRDTQYF
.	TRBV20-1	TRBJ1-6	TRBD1	CSAPGQGSNSPLHF
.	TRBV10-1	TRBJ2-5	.	CASSASGAETQYF
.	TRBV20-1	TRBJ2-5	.	CSAAEHPRVAETQYF
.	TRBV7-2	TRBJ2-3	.	CASRKVGPAGPQYF
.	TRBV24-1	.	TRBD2	CATSGQGTSGETYEQYF
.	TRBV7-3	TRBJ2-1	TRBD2	CASSSVREAEQFF
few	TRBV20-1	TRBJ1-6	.	CSARGANSPLHF
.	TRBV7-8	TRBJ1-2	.	CASSLWEGRVYGYTF
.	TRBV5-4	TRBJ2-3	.	CASSREGNTQYF
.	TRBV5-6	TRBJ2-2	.	CASSGGDTNTGELFF
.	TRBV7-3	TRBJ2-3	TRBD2	CASSRSSGWGDTQYF
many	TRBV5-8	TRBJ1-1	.	CASSLLGEILNTEAFF